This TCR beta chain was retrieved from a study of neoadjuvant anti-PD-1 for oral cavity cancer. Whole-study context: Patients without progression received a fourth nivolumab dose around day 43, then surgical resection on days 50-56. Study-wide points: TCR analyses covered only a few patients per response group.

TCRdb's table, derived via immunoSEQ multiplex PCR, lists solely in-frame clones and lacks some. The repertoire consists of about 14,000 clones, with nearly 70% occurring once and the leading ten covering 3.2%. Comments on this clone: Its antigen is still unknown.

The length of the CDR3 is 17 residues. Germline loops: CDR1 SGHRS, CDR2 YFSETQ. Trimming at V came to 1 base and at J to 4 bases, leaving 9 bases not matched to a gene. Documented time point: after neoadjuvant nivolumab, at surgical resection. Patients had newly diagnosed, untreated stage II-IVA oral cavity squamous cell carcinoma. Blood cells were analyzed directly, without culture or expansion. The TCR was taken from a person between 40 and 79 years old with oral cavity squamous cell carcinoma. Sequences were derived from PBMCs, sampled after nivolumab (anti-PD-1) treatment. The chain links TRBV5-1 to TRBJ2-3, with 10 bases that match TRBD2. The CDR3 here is CASSLFGLAGASDTQYF. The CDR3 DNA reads TGCGCCAGCAGCTTGTTCGGGCTAGCGGGAGCATCAGATACGCAGTATTTT.